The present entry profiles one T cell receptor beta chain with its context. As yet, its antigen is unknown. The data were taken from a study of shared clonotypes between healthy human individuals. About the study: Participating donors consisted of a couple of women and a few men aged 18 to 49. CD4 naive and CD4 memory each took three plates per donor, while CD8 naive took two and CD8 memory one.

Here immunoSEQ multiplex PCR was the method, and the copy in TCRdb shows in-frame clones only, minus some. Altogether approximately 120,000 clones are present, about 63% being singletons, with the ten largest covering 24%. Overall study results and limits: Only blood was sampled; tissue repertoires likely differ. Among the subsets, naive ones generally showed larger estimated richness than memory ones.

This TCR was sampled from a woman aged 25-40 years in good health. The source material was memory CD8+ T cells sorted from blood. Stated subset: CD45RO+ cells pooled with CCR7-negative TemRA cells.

The CDR3 region is CASSLAQGPSYEQYF. CDR3 bases: TGTGCCAGCAGCTTAGCTCAAGGGCCCTCCTACGAGCAGTACTTC. The chain has TRBV7-8 and TRBJ2-7; D is unresolved. This CDR3 is built from 15 residues. CDR1 is SGHVS and CDR2 is FQNEAQ in the germline V gene. The V end was cut by 0 bases, the J end by 0 bases, with 9 bases between.